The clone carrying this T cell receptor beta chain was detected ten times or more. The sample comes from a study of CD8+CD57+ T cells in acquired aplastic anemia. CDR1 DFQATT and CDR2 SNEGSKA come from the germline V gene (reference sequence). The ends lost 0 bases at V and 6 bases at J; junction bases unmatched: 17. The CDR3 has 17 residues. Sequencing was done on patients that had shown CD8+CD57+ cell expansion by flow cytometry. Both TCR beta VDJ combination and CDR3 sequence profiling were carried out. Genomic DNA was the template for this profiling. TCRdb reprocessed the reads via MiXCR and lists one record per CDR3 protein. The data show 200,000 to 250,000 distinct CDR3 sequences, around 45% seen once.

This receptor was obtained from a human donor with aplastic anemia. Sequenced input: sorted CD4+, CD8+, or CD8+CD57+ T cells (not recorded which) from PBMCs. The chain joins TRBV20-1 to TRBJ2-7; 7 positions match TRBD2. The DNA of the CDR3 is TGCAGTGCTAGAGATAGGGAGGGGACTGGGGATCTAACCGAGCAGTACTTC. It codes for CSARDREGTGDLTEQYF.